The 17 T cell receptor beta chains reported below all come from one sample, sequenced in a study of T cells in Graves' hyperthyroidism and ophthalmopathy. TCR beta CDR3 regions were amplified from RNA. TCR CDR3 regions were first amplified by RT-PCR with HTBI primers. MiXCR was run by TCRdb on the multiplex PCR reads, yielding one entry per CDR3 protein. The sample contains some 350,000 distinct CDR3 sequences, about a fifth of which appear only once. The sample taken for sequencing was blood. The receptors here all came from a woman aged 18 to 35 with Graves' hyperthyroidism.

This clonotype was seen a handful of times. The chain couples TRBV9 to TRBJ1-5, with TRBD1 matching 9 bases. With V trimmed by 3 bases and J by 5 bases, 15 bases remained unmatched. Germline V CDR1 and CDR2: SGDLS, YYNGEE. This CDR3 is 18 amino acids long. The chain's CDR3 is CASSGEEGTGTVDQPQHF. CDR3 nucleotide sequence: TGTGCCAGCAGCGGCGAGGAAGGGACAGGGACCGTCGATCAGCCCCAGCATTTT.

In its sample, this clonotype was seen many times. V and J are TRBV9 and TRBJ1-1; D uncertain. The V gene lost 0 bases and the J gene lost 4 bases, with 7 bases spanning the gap. Germline CDR1 and CDR2: SGDLS and YYNGEE. The CDR3 extends over 13 amino acids. CDR3 region: CASSVEWSTEAFF. For the CDR3, the DNA is TGTGCCAGCAGCGTAGAGTGGAGCACTGAAGCTTTCTTT.

This clonotype came up many times. CDR3 DNA: TGTGCCAGCAGTTTAGTCGATGGCTACACCTTC. Its protein is CASSLVDGYTF. The V and J genes are TRBV28 and TRBJ1-2; D is unclear. The CDR3 spans 11 residues. V lost 2 bases and J lost 6, with 4 bases in between. Per germline, CDR1 MDHEN and CDR2 SYDVKM.

This clonotype showed up many times. V gene TRBV7-3 combines with J gene TRBJ2-4; 13 nucleotides align to TRBD2. The J segment lost 8 bases and the V segment lost 3 bases, leaving 4 bases of the junction unmatched. Germline CDR1 and CDR2: SGHTA and FQGTGA. The CDR3 is 15 residues long. Written as DNA, the CDR3 is TGTGCCAGCAGCTTCGCCGGGACTAGCGGGGACATTCAGTACTTC. Translation gives CASSFAGTSGDIQYF.

This clonotype was found many times. The V call is TRBV11-2, the J call TRBJ2-5, with 9 bases lining up with TRBD2. Germline trimming cut 0 bases from V and 3 bases from J; bases unmatched to any gene: 8. The CDR3 loop spans 17 amino acids. The germline V gene encodes CDR1 SGHAT and CDR2 FQNNGV. CDR3 nucleotides: TGTGCCAGCAGCTTAGAGCCGAGCGGGGGGATCGAAGAGACCCAGTACTTC. Residues: CASSLEPSGGIEETQYF.

This clonotype was detected only once. A clone one base away is much larger, so this may be a read error. This sequence joins TRBV30 and TRBJ1-1, with D uncertain. The CDR3 consists of 13 residues. Germline V lookup: CDR1 GTSNPN, CDR2 SVGIG (reference sequence). The CDR3 reads CAWSLAGNTESFF. The CDR3 DNA reads TGTGCCTGGAGCCTGGCTGGGAACACTGAATCTTTCTTT.

The V gene is TRBV12-5, the J gene TRBJ1-1, with D hard to call. CDR3 length: 14 amino acids. Germline CDR1 reads LGHNT; CDR2 reads FRNRAP. V was cut by 3 bases and J by 1 base, with 9 bases left in between. The CDR3 bases are TGTGCTAGTGGTTTCACCCTGGAGAACACTGAAGCTTTCTTT. This sequence encodes CASGFTLENTEAFF.

This clonotype appeared many times. This chain links TRBV24-1 with TRBJ2-7; no clear D gene. The CDR3 totals 9 residues. The germline V gene encodes CDR1 KGHDR and CDR2 SFDVKD. V lost 7 bases, J lost 5 bases, and 2 bases lay in between. The DNA for the CDR3 is TGTGCCACCAGCGACGAGCAGTACTTC. Amino acid sequence: CATSDEQYF.

With respect to this clonotype: This sequence may be a read error, since a much larger clone differs from it by one base. This chain connects TRBV6-1 to TRBJ1-2; maybe TRBD1 (5 bases). Germline V CDR1 and CDR2: MNHNS, SASEGT. Trimming stripped 11 bases from V and 0 bases from J, with 22 bases between. CDR3 length equals 16 residues. The CDR3 is CAGARDASSANYGYTF. The CDR3 region has the DNA TGTGCCGGCGCCCGGGACGCAAGTTCAGCTAACTATGGCTACACCTTC.

This clonotype was observed once. The chain employs TRBV19 and TRBJ2-6; D tentatively reads TRBD1 or TRBD2 (5 bases each). The CDR3 has 20 residues. V dropped 6 bases and J dropped 0 bases, with 24 bases sitting between them. From germline, CDR1 is LNHDA and CDR2 SQIVND (reference sequence). The chain's CDR3 is CASSVLNTGTTSSGANVLTF. CDR3 nucleotides: TGTGCCAGTAGCGTTTTAAATACCGGGACCACAAGCTCTGGGGCCAACGTCCTGACTTTC.

V and J are TRBV6-1 and TRBJ1-5; TRBD1 matches at 9 bases. Germline CDR1 reads MNHNS; CDR2 reads SASEGT. The V gene end was trimmed by 6 bases and the J gene end by 4 bases; junction bases not matched to a gene: 10. CDR3 length: 16 amino acids. The CDR3 protein is CASRDLGTGPNQPQHF. In nucleotides, the CDR3 is TGTGCCAGCAGGGACCTAGGGACAGGGCCAAATCAGCCCCAGCATTTT.

The chain's CDR3 is CASSQDVGGKDTEAFF. The CDR3 region has the DNA TGTGCCAGCAGCCAAGATGTAGGGGGGAAGGACACTGAAGCTTTCTTT. This chain uses TRBV4-2 with TRBJ1-1; TRBD1 might be the D (6 bases). The germline CDR1 and CDR2 sequences are LGHNA and YNFKEQ. The CDR3 loop spans 16 amino acids. V was cut by 0 bases and J by 3 bases, with 14 bases left in between.

This clonotype has more than one count but fewer than ten. The rearrangement uses TRBV6-2 or TRBV6-3 and TRBJ2-7, with D maybe TRBD2 (5 bases). The CDR3 loop spans 16 amino acids. Trimming shortened V by 0 bases and J by 2 bases, and 14 bases separated the two germline ends. Per the germline V gene, CDR1 is MNHEY and CDR2 is SVGEGT. This CDR3 is CASSYSSPDSPYEQYF. CDR3 sequence (DNA): TGTGCCAGCAGTTACTCGAGCCCGGACTCCCCCTACGAGCAGTACTTC.

This chain uses TRBV7-9 with TRBJ1-1; perhaps TRBD1 as D (6 bases). The CDR3 covers 14 residues. Germline V gene sequence: CDR1 SEHNR, CDR2 FQNEAQ (reference sequence). With 7 bases removed from V and 5 bases from J, the gap between germline ends came to 17 bases. CDR3 DNA: TGTGCCAGCATCCCGGGGGGGGGCTGGACTGAAGCTTTCTTT. The encoded protein is CASIPGGGWTEAFF.

There are a few counts of this clonotype. The J gene is TRBJ2-7, the V gene TRBV5-4; a weak D match, TRBD2 (5 bases). This CDR3 has 12 amino acids. The V gene's germline CDR1 is SGHNT and CDR2 YYREEE (reference sequence). V gave up 3 bases and J gave up 7 bases, with 11 bases separating them. CDR3 bases: TGTGCCAGCAGCTCGAACTGGGAGGAGCAGTACTTC. It codes for CASSSNWEEQYF.

The rearrangement joins TRBV6-1 to TRBJ1-2, with TRBD1 as a possible D gene (6 bases). This CDR3 has 15 amino acids. The germline V and J ends were trimmed by 6 bases and 3 bases, with 17 bases remaining between them. Germline V gene data show CDR1 as MNHNS and CDR2 as SASEGT. CDR3 protein: CASRPEGVPYYGYTF. The CDR3 nucleotides are TGTGCCAGCAGGCCAGAGGGGGTGCCTTACTATGGCTACACCTTC.

This clonotype was counted many times. V gene TRBV6-1 combines with J gene TRBJ2-7; D remains unclear. With 4 bases removed from V and 0 bases from J, the gap between germline ends came to 7 bases. Germline V CDR1 and CDR2: MNHNS, SASEGT. CDR3 length: 13 amino acids. CDR3 sequence reads: CASSGQHSYEQYF. The CDR3 DNA reads TGTGCCAGCAGTGGGCAGCACTCCTACGAGCAGTACTTC.